This TCR beta chain was recovered during a study of OX40 agonist ivuxolimab in advanced cancers. Study at large: Ivuxolimab, an antibody that agonizes OX40 (CD134), was administered to the patients.

Profiling relied on immunoSEQ multiplex PCR, and the TCRdb table lists in-frame clones only, not all of them. The sample includes about 77,000 clones, more than 75% of them seen just once. The CDR3 spans 13 residues. V lost 1 base and J 5 bases, leaving 6 bases between the germline ends. In germline, CDR1 is SGHTA, CDR2 FQGNSA. At cycle 4 day 1, cycle 7 day 1, and baseline, blood was sampled. With respect to this clone: Its antigen is undetermined.

Study conclusions and caveats: Clones of CD4+ and CD8+ blood T cells grew by week 6 at doses of 0.1 to 3.0 mg/kg. The authors also found low normalized T-cell clonal expansion in some nonresponders.

The chain joins TRBV7-2 to TRBJ2-1, with D hard to call. Material: CD4+ or CD8+ T cells sorted from blood, obtained in a trial of the OX40 agonist ivuxolimab. The source is an adult with an advanced solid tumor such as melanoma, head and neck, liver or kidney cancer. This CDR3 reads CASSLGPNNEQFF. The CDR3 nucleotides are TGTGCCAGCAGCTTAGGCCCTAACAATGAGCAGTTCTTC.